The T cell receptor (beta chain) under discussion was sequenced for a study of blood T cell repertoires in COVID-19. Background on the study: Whether acute or convalescent, the COVID-19 samples came from the United States, Italy and Spain.

This clone was counted only a few times. Trimming at V came to 4 bases and at J to 0 bases, leaving 4 bases not matched to a gene. The germline V gene has CDR1 SGHRS and CDR2 YFSETQ. The CDR3 is 16 amino acids. Original analysis: It was from reference gene primer amplification that nucleated cell counts were estimated. TCRdb's table, derived via immunoSEQ multiplex PCR, lists solely in-frame clones and lacks some. That table gives V, J and clone size, and the DNA gave D and trimming. Among 110,000 or so clones listed, about 85% were seen once. The chain joins TRBV5-1 to TRBJ2-6; 7 bases line up with TRBD1. Source material: peripheral blood. This TCR was recovered from a man between 35 and 55 years old with acute or convalescent COVID-19. The CDR3 protein is CASSPGQLSGANVLTF. CDR3 nucleotides: TGCGCCAGCAGCCCGGGACAGCTCTCTGGGGCCAACGTCCTGACTTTC.